A selection of T cell receptor beta chains follows, all from one sample in a study of T cell responses to AZD1222 COVID-19 vaccine. The protocol was immunoSEQ multiplex PCR, while the TCRdb copy is restricted to in-frame clones and leaves out a portion. The profile shows about 140,000 clones, roughly 90% of them singletons. This material consisted of peripheral blood, taken on day 0 of AZD1222 vaccination. All receptors derive from an adult in good health. CDR3s leave out the opening cysteine and the closing phenylalanine or tryptophan.

CDR3 protein: ASSLAPGANTEAF; V gene: TRBV7-2; J gene: TRBJ1-1
CDR3 protein: ASSQSPLTSGRTRGGELF; V gene: TRBV23-1; J gene: TRBJ2-2
CDR3 protein: ASSAGTSFYNEQF; V gene: TRBV9; J gene: TRBJ2-1
CDR3 protein: ASSEWGEQF; V gene: TRBV6-1; J gene: TRBJ2-1
CDR3 protein: ASRTSGRAAGELF; V gene: TRBV6-5; J gene: TRBJ2-2
CDR3 protein: ASSFTGLTEAF; V gene: TRBV12-3/TRBV12-4; J gene: TRBJ1-1
CDR3 protein: ASSSGLMGVNTEAF; V gene: TRBV27; J gene: TRBJ1-1
CDR3 protein: ASRQTYNEQF; V gene: TRBV5-1; J gene: TRBJ2-1
CDR3 protein: ASSHGGGGANEQF; V gene: TRBV9; J gene: TRBJ2-1
CDR3 protein: ASSQAPAGGRNEQF; V gene: TRBV4-2; J gene: TRBJ2-1
CDR3 protein: ASSPARVYGYT; V gene: TRBV5-6; J gene: TRBJ1-2
CDR3 protein: ASWTDSNTEAF; V gene: TRBV7-9; J gene: TRBJ1-1
CDR3 protein: ASSLYALAGTTDTQY; V gene: TRBV5-4; J gene: TRBJ2-3
CDR3 protein: ASSSEVATNEKLF; V gene: TRBV13; J gene: TRBJ1-4
CDR3 protein: ASRTSGRANEQF; V gene: TRBV3-1/TRBV3-2; J gene: TRBJ2-1
CDR3 protein: ASRRTSGGTGELF; V gene: TRBV19; J gene: TRBJ2-2
CDR3 protein: ASSEPGSGANVLT; V gene: TRBV6-1; J gene: TRBJ2-6
CDR3 protein: ASSYSRFHSGNTIY; V gene: TRBV6-5; J gene: TRBJ1-3
CDR3 protein: ASSQAGTSGRAGDTQY; V gene: TRBV4-1; J gene: TRBJ2-3
CDR3 protein: ASSPRAGVETQY; V gene: TRBV9; J gene: TRBJ2-5
CDR3 protein: ASSRSDTDNEKLF; V gene: TRBV4-1; J gene: TRBJ1-4
CDR3 protein: AISELGVVGVSSYNEQF; V gene: TRBV10-3; J gene: TRBJ2-1
CDR3 protein: ASSLLGQPNEQF; V gene: TRBV5-1; J gene: TRBJ2-1
CDR3 protein: ASSPPADRGRLNTEAF; V gene: TRBV18; J gene: TRBJ1-1
CDR3 protein: ASSPEQGLNQPQH; V gene: TRBV4-2; J gene: TRBJ1-5
CDR3 protein: ATSRDKGAAQPQH; V gene: TRBV15; J gene: TRBJ1-5
CDR3 protein: SVGGPEQY; V gene: TRBV29-1; J gene: TRBJ2-7
CDR3 protein: ASRFPGGDYNEQF; V gene: TRBV12-2; J gene: TRBJ2-1
CDR3 protein: ASRMAGTGLNNQPQH; V gene: TRBV19; J gene: TRBJ1-5
CDR3 protein: ARSLGRVKAGIQPQH; V gene: TRBV7-5; J gene: TRBJ1-5
CDR3 protein: ATSDQTAGNTIY; V gene: TRBV24-1; J gene: TRBJ1-3
CDR3 protein: ASSPVGGPKDTQY; V gene: TRBV6-5; J gene: TRBJ2-3
CDR3 protein: ASSLQLGAGGPSSYNEQF; V gene: TRBV7-8; J gene: TRBJ2-1
CDR3 protein: ASSFTGFTDTQY; V gene: TRBV7-3; J gene: TRBJ2-3
CDR3 protein: ASSPWPSGGHNEQF; V gene: TRBV13; J gene: TRBJ2-1
CDR3 protein: ARTETIRRDRVSQPQH; V gene: TRBV11-3; J gene: TRBJ1-5
CDR3 protein: ASNPRGGAFYEQY; V gene: TRBV6-2/TRBV6-3; J gene: TRBJ2-7
CDR3 protein: ASTLAGVTGELF; V gene: TRBV5-1; J gene: TRBJ2-2
CDR3 protein: ASSQEIVQGYDEQY; V gene: TRBV4-2; J gene: TRBJ2-7
CDR3 protein: ASSLVRGRDKDYGYT; V gene: TRBV5-4; J gene: TRBJ1-2
CDR3 protein: SVDTEQDLYGYT; V gene: TRBV29-1; J gene: TRBJ1-2
CDR3 protein: ASSFGRTNYGYT; V gene: TRBV13; J gene: TRBJ1-2
CDR3 protein: ASSSGGTRETQY; V gene: TRBV5-1; J gene: TRBJ2-5
CDR3 protein: ASSYLAGVYNEQF; V gene: TRBV11-2; J gene: TRBJ2-1
CDR3 protein: ASGHGGAEQY; V gene: TRBV7-9; J gene: TRBJ2-7